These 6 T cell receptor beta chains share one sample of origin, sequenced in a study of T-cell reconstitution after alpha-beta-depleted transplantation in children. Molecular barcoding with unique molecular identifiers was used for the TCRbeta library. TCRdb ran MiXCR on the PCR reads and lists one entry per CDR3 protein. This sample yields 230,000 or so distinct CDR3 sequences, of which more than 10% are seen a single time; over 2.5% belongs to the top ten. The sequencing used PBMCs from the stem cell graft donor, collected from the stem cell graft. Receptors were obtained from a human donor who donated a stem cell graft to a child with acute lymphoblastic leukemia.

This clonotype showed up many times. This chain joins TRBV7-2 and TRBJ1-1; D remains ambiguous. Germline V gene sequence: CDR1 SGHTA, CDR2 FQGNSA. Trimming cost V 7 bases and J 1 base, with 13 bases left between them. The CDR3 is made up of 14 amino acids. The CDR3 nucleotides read TGTGCCAGCACCCTAAGAGAGCCGAACACTGAAGCTTTCTTT. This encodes CASTLREPNTEAFF.

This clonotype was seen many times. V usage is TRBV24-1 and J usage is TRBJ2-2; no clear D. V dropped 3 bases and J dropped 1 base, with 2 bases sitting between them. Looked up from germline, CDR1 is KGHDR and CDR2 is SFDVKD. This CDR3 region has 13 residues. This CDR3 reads CATSDMNTGELFF. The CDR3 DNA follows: TGTGCCACCAGTGATATGAACACCGGGGAGCTGTTTTTT.

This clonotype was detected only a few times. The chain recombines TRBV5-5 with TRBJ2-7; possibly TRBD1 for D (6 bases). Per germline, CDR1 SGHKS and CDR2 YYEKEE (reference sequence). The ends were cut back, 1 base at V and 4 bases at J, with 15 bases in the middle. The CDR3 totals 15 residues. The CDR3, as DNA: TGTGCCAGCAGCTTGAGGGGGACACCGTTTTACGAGCAGTACTTC. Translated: CASSLRGTPFYEQYF.

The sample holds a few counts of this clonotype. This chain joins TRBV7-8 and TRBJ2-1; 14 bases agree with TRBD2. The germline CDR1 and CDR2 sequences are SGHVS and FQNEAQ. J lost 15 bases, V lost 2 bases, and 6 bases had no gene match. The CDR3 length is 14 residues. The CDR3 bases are TGTGCCAGCAGCTTAAACGGACTAGCGGGAGGTTGGTTCTTC. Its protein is CASSLNGLAGGWFF.

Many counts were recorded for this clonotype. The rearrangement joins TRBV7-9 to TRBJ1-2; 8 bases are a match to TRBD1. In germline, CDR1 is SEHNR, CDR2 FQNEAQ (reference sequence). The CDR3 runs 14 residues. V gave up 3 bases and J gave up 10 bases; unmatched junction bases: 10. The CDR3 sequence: CASSFQGARGDYTF. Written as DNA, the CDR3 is TGTGCCAGCAGCTTCCAGGGGGCAAGGGGGGACTACACCTTC.

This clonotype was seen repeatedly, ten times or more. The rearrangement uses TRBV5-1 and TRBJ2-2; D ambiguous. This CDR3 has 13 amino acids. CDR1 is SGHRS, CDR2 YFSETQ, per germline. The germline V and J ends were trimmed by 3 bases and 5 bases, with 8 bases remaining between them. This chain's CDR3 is CASSSGLTGELFF. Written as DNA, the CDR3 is TGCGCCAGCAGCTCCGGGCTTACCGGGGAGCTGTTTTTT.